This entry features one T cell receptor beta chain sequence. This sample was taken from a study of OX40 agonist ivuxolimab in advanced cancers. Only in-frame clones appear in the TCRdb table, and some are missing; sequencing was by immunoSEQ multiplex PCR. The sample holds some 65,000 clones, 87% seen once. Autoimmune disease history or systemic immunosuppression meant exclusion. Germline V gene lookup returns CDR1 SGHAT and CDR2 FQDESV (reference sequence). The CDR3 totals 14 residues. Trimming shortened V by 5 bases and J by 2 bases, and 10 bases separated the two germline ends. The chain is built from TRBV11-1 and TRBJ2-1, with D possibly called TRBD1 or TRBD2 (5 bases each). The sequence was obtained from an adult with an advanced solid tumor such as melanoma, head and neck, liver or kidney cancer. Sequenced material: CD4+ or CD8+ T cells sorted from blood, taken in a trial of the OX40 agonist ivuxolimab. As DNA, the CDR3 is TGTGCCAGCAGCAGGGGACCTGCCTACAATGAGCAGTTCTTC. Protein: CASSRGPAYNEQFF.